This is a list of T cell receptor beta chains from one sample in a study of CD8 T cells in Susac syndrome. One entry per CDR3 protein results from TCRdb running MiXCR on the immunoSEQ multiplex PCR reads. The sample records about 150,000 distinct CDR3 sequences, 95% to 96% being singletons. Material: CD8+ T cells from PBMCs. The receptor source for this set is a human donor with multiple sclerosis. CDR3s include the opening cysteine and the closing phenylalanine or tryptophan. The D gene is left open where the match is weak. Size values are once, few and many counts, or a class for expanded clones, and some rows have none.

TRBD1,TRBV20-1,TRBJ2-1,.,TGCAGTGCTGTCGACAGGGGTTCCTACAATGAGCAGTTCTTC,CSAVDRGSYNEQFF
TRBD2,TRBV29-1,TRBJ2-3,.,TGCAGCGGTTCTAGCGGGGGGACCACAGATACGCAGTATTTT,CSGSSGGTTDTQYF
.,TRBV12-3/TRBV12-4,TRBJ1-5,.,TGTGCCAGCAGTTTAGTGGGGCCCCTGCATTTT,CASSLVGPLHF
.,TRBV7-6,TRBJ2-5,.,TGTGCCAGCAGCCGCCGGGCGGGGACCGAAGAGACCCAGTACTTC,CASSRRAGTEETQYF
.,TRBV7-6,TRBJ2-3,.,TGTGCCAGCAGCCCTAGTGGGGGGGGCGGCACAGATACGCAGTATTTT,CASSPSGGGGTDTQYF
.,TRBV30,TRBJ2-3,.,TGTGCCTGGAGTGAAAACGCCTATACGCAGTATTTT,CAWSENAYTQYF
.,TRBV9,TRBJ1-2,.,TGTGCCAGCAGCGTAGCAGGGGCGAACTATGGCTACACCTTC,CASSVAGANYGYTF
TRBD1,TRBV25-1,TRBJ2-5,once,TGTGCCAGCAGCACAGGGGTCCCCCAGTACTTC,CASSTGVPQYF
.,TRBV20-1,TRBJ2-1,.,TGCAGTGCAACCCCCGGGACGGCTTTATACAATGAGCAGTTCTTC,CSATPGTALYNEQFF
.,TRBV7-8,TRBJ1-5,.,TGTGCCAGCAGCTTTGCCGCGGCAGGGCGGGTCAATCAGCCCCAGCATTTT,CASSFAAAGRVNQPQHF
TRBD1,TRBV7-9,TRBJ1-2,.,TGTGCCAGCAGCTTTATTGGGACAGGGGAAGGCTACACCTTC,CASSFIGTGEGYTF
.,TRBV7-9,TRBJ2-3,.,TGTGCCAGCATCACCGTGGTGGGTCCAGATACGCAGTATTTT,CASITVVGPDTQYF
.,TRBV20-1,TRBJ2-7,.,TGCAGTGCTAGAGATTCGGGCCGTTCCTACGAGCAGTACTTC,CSARDSGRSYEQYF
.,TRBV14,TRBJ1-1,once,TGTGCCAGCAGCCAAGACATACTAAACACTGAAGCTTTCTTT,CASSQDILNTEAFF
.,TRBV4-1,TRBJ1-1,.,TGCGCCAGCAGCCGAATCGGGGGCGGGAAGTTTACTGAAGCTTTCTTT,CASSRIGGGKFTEAFF
TRBD1,TRBV27,TRBJ1-1,.,TGTGCCAGCAGTATACGACAGGGACACACTGAAGCTTTCTTT,CASSIRQGHTEAFF